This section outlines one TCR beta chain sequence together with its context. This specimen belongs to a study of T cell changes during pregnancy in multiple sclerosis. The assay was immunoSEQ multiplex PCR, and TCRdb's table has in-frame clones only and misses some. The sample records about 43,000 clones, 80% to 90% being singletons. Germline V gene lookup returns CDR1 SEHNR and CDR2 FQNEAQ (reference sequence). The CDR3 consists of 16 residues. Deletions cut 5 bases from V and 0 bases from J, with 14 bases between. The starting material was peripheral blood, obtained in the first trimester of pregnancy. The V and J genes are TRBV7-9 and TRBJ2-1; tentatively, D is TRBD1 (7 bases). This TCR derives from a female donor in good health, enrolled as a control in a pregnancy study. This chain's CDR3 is CASSPRQGLSYNEQFF. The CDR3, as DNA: TGTGCCAGCAGCCCACGACAGGGACTCTCCTACAATGAGCAGTTCTTC.